This TCR beta chain is drawn from a study of blood T cell repertoires in COVID-19. The overall study: Whether acute or convalescent, the COVID-19 samples came from the United States, Italy and Spain. T cells, B-cell-depleted T cells, or PBMCs provided the cDNA or gDNA that served as material.

Source study methods: Estimates of nucleated cell counts were drawn from the amplification of reference gene primers. Assay: immunoSEQ multiplex PCR; the TCRdb copy retains only in-frame clones and omits some. V, J and clone size were drawn from that table, and D and trimming were deduced from the DNA. The sample lists approximately 300,000 clones; about nine tenths were seen once. Germline values: CDR1 SGDLS, CDR2 YYNGEE. The V and J ends lost 2 bases and 1 base, in that order; junction bases with no gene match: 9. There are 16 residues in the CDR3. Sequencing was carried out using peripheral blood. The rearrangement joins TRBV9 to TRBJ2-7, with 7 nucleotides matching TRBD1. The TCR sequence derives from a man aged 50-59 years with active or convalescent COVID-19. The CDR3 is CASSVEGGFGSYEQYF. The CDR3 DNA sequence: TGTGCCAGCAGCGTCGAAGGGGGCTTTGGGTCCTACGAGCAGTACTTC.